The 23 T cell receptor beta chains below were found in one sample sequenced in a study of T cell responses to AZD1222 COVID-19 vaccine. Method: immunoSEQ multiplex PCR; TCRdb's copy keeps in-frame clones and lacks some. The sample holds some 66,000 clones, 89% seen once. The starting material was peripheral blood, obtained 28 days after the second AZD1222 dose. Receptors originate from an adult who received the AZD1222 COVID-19 vaccine.

V is TRBV7-3 and J is TRBJ2-5; D unresolved. The germline gives CDR1 SGHTA, CDR2 FQGTGA. The CDR3 covers 13 residues. Trimming pared 5 bases from V and 4 bases from J, leaving 11 bases between. In nucleotides, the CDR3 is TGTGCCAGCAGCAGGGCACACCGAGAGACCCAGTACTTC. It codes for CASSRAHRETQYF.

The chain joins TRBV3-1 (or the pseudogene TRBV3-2) to TRBJ2-7; 8 nucleotides match TRBD2. Germline V gene sequence: CDR1 LGHDT, CDR2 YNNKEL (reference sequence). After removal of 2 bases from V and 1 base from J, the junction contained 4 bases not matched to a gene. The CDR3 contains 15 residues. CDR3 sequence (DNA): TGTGCCAGCAGCCAACCAACTAGCGGATCCTACGAGCAGTACTTC. This translates into CASSQPTSGSYEQYF.

The chain uses TRBV19 and TRBJ1-5; TRBD1 might be the D (6 bases). CDR3 size: 15 residues. Between the trimmed V and J ends, which lost 0 bases and 4 bases, there was a span of 10 bases. Per germline, CDR1 LNHDA and CDR2 SQIVND (reference sequence). The CDR3 coding sequence is TGTGCCAGTAGTATAGACACAGGGTTAAATCAGCCCCAGCATTTT. The encoded protein is CASSIDTGLNQPQHF. Variable domain in full (rest from reference TRBV19 and TRBJ1-5): DGGITQSPKYLFRKEGQNVTLSCEQNLNHDAMYWYRQDPGQGLRLIYYSQIVNDFQKGDIAEGYSVSREKKESFPLTVTSAQKNPTAFYLCASSIDTGLNQPQHFGDGTRLSIL.

The chain couples TRBV7-8 to TRBJ2-7; D may match TRBD1 or TRBD2 (5 bases each). This CDR3 is built from 17 residues. V lost 6 bases and J 1 base, leaving 22 bases between the germline ends. The germline gives CDR1 SGHVS, CDR2 FQNEAQ. CDR3 region: CASSPRPGAGLSYEQYF. The CDR3 DNA is TGTGCCAGCAGTCCACGGCCCGGGGCAGGGCTTTCCTACGAGCAGTACTTC.

The CDR3 DNA reads TGCGCCAGCAGCTTCCGGAGCGACGCGGGTACGCAGTATTTT. This codes for CASSFRSDAGTQYF. V gene TRBV5-1 combines with J gene TRBJ2-3; D is perhaps TRBD2 (5 bases). The CDR3 loop spans 14 amino acids. Trimming took 2 bases from V and 8 from J, leaving 15 bases between them. Per germline, CDR1 SGHRS and CDR2 YFSETQ.

This chain links TRBV7-8 with TRBJ1-5, with 10 nucleotides matching TRBD1. Unmatched junction bases numbered 8, after V lost 4 bases and J lost 2 bases. The germline CDR1 and CDR2 sequences are SGHVS and FQNEAQ. CDR3 size: 17 residues. The CDR3 sequence: CASSSRTGGFGNQPQHF. As DNA, the CDR3 is TGTGCCAGCAGCTCCCGGACAGGGGGGTTTGGCAATCAGCCCCAGCATTTT.

This chain uses TRBV3-1 (or the pseudogene TRBV3-2) with TRBJ1-5; no firm D call. Germline assignment: CDR1 LGHDT and CDR2 YNNKEL (reference sequence). V lost 0 bases to trimming and J lost 3 bases, with 6 bases between them. The CDR3 covers 14 residues. CDR3 sequence: CASSQDVNNQPQHF. The CDR3 nucleotides read TGTGCCAGCAGCCAAGATGTCAACAATCAGCCCCAGCATTTT.

This clone was picked up a small number of times. The chain has TRBV6-1 and TRBJ2-7; 9 positions agree with TRBD1. J gave up 2 bases and V 0 bases, and 2 bases lay outside the gene matches. Per the germline V gene, CDR1 is MNHNS and CDR2 is SASEGT. This CDR3 region has 15 residues. In DNA form, the CDR3 reads TGTGCCAGCAGTGAAGCGACAGGGGGACCCTACGAGCAGTACTTC. Residues: CASSEATGGPYEQYF.

As DNA, the CDR3 is TGTGCCAGCAAACGGAGGACAGGACCGGAGCAGCCCCAGCATTTT. Its translation is CASKRRTGPEQPQHF. The chain uses TRBV19 and TRBJ1-5, with 7 bases aligning to TRBD1. With 9 bases clipped from V and 7 bases from J, the junction kept 15 bases outside the gene matches. This CDR3 is 15 amino acids long. In germline, CDR1 is LNHDA, CDR2 SQIVND (reference sequence).

The rearrangement uses TRBV29-1 and TRBJ2-7; maybe TRBD1 (6 bases). The CDR3 loop spans 14 amino acids. Trimming pared 0 bases from V and 2 bases from J, leaving 11 bases between. Germline assignment: CDR1 SQVTM and CDR2 ANQGSEA. The CDR3 nucleotides read TGCAGCGTTGAAGATCGGGGACAAGCCTACGAGCAGTACTTC. Its protein is CSVEDRGQAYEQYF.

The genes are TRBV11-1 and TRBJ2-5; weak D call: TRBD1 (5 bases). This CDR3 is 16 amino acids long. The V gene lost 5 bases and the J gene lost 5 bases, with 21 bases spanning the gap. Germline V CDR1 and CDR2: SGHAT, FQDESV (reference sequence). The CDR3 spells CASSARPQGDGETQYF. The CDR3 bases are TGTGCCAGCAGCGCCAGGCCCCAGGGCGATGGTGAGACCCAGTACTTC.

In nucleotides, the CDR3 is TGTGCCAGCAGCTACCGCGGGGCGTACCAAGAGACCCAGTACTTC. It codes for CASSYRGAYQETQYF. The V and J genes are TRBV7-2 and TRBJ2-5; weak D call: TRBD2 (6 bases). This CDR3 contains 15 residues. From germline, CDR1 is SGHTA and CDR2 FQGNSA. V was cut by 4 bases and J by 0 bases, with 12 bases left in between.

The gene calls are TRBV5-8 and TRBJ2-3, with TRBD2 matching 14 bases. Per the germline V gene, CDR1 is SGHTS and CDR2 is YDEGEE. This CDR3 has 16 residues. V gave up 6 bases and J gave up 6 bases; unmatched junction bases: 9. The CDR3 reads CASTRGLAGGADTQYF. The CDR3 region has the DNA TGTGCCAGCACCCGAGGACTAGCGGGAGGTGCGGATACGCAGTATTTT.

A single count supports this clone. The chain links TRBV11-3 to TRBJ2-7; D tentatively fits TRBD1 or TRBD2 (7 bases each). The germline V gene encodes CDR1 SGHNT and CDR2 YENEEA. This CDR3 is 20 amino acids long. V lost 5 bases, J lost 6 bases, and 35 bases lay in between. CDR3 protein: CASSPTLTGWGGVSSLEQYF. CDR3 coding DNA: TGTGCCAGCAGCCCTACCCTGACAGGGTGGGGGGGAGTATCCTCTCTCGAGCAGTACTTC.

The gene calls are TRBV19 and TRBJ2-3; 11 nucleotides align to TRBD2. Per the germline V gene, CDR1 is LNHDA and CDR2 is SQIVND (reference sequence). With 4 bases clipped from V and 4 bases from J, the junction kept 7 bases outside the gene matches. This CDR3 has 16 amino acids. The CDR3 sequence is CASSTLAGGPSDTQYF. CDR3 coding DNA: TGTGCCAGTAGTACCTTAGCGGGAGGGCCATCAGATACGCAGTATTTT.

This chain joins TRBV10-3 and TRBJ1-5, with D unclear. The CDR3 loop spans 14 amino acids. V lost 3 bases, J lost 7 bases, and 13 bases lay in between. Germline V gene lookup returns CDR1 ENHRY and CDR2 SYGVKD. The CDR3 coding sequence is TGTGCCATCAGTGAAGCTGCGGGGTGGCAGCCCCAGCATTTT. Amino acid sequence: CAISEAAGWQPQHF.

The chain uses TRBV11-2 and TRBJ2-7; 7 nucleotides line up with TRBD2. J lost 4 bases, V lost 1 base, and 7 bases had no gene match. The CDR3 sequence is 15 residues long. Looked up from germline, CDR1 is SGHAT and CDR2 is FQNNGV. This CDR3 reads CASSLVMAGEYEQYF. As DNA, the CDR3 is TGTGCCAGCAGCTTAGTGATGGCGGGAGAGTACGAGCAGTACTTC. Filled out from reference TRBV11-2 and TRBJ2-7, the complete variable domain reads EAGVAQSPRYKIIEKRQSVAFWCNPISGHATLYWYQQILGQGPKLLIQFQNNGVVDDSQLPKDRFSAERLKGVDSTLKIQPAKLEDSAVYLCASSLVMAGEYEQYFGPGTRLTVT.

The chain combines TRBV5-1 with TRBJ2-5; D is perhaps TRBD1 (6 bases). The CDR3 sequence is 13 residues long. Germline CDR1 reads SGHRS; CDR2 reads YFSETQ. The germline V and J ends were trimmed by 4 bases and 4 bases, with 11 bases remaining between them. CDR3 sequence (DNA): TGCGCCAGCAGCCTGACAGGTCGAGAGACCCAGTACTTC. It specifies CASSLTGRETQYF. Filled out from reference TRBV5-1 and TRBJ2-5, the complete variable domain reads KAGVTQTPRYLIKTRGQQVTLSCSPISGHRSVSWYQQTPGQGLQFLFEYFSETQRNKGNFPGRFSGRQFSNSRSEMNVSTLELGDSALYLCASSLTGRETQYFGPGTRLLVL.

This chain links TRBV18 with TRBJ2-7; TRBD2 might be the D (6 bases). The CDR3 has 18 amino acids. V lost 2 bases to trimming and J lost 2 bases, with 22 bases between them. Looked up from germline, CDR1 is KGHSH and CDR2 is LQKENI. CDR3 nucleotides: TGTGCCAGCTCACCATTCAGCCTCCTTTCGGGAGTTACCTACGAGCAGTACTTC. The encoded protein is CASSPFSLLSGVTYEQYF.

The chain employs TRBV5-1 and TRBJ2-2; D not certain. Germline lookup yields CDR1 SGHRS and CDR2 YFSETQ. V lost 0 bases to trimming and J lost 1 base, with 7 bases between them. The CDR3 has 15 amino acids. This CDR3 is CASSLARRNTGELFF. CDR3 sequence (DNA): TGCGCCAGCAGCTTGGCTCGGAGGAACACCGGGGAGCTGTTTTTT.

V gene TRBV7-9 combines with J gene TRBJ1-3, with D tentatively TRBD1 (5 bases). Germline CDR1 SEHNR, CDR2 FQNEAQ (reference sequence). The CDR3 has 16 amino acids. V was clipped by 3 bases and J by 0 bases, with 12 bases between them. CDR3 DNA: TGTGCCAGCAGCTTTGATACAGGCAACTCTGGAAACACCATATATTTT. This translates into CASSFDTGNSGNTIYF. Supplemented by reference TRBV7-9 and TRBJ1-3, the full variable domain reads DTGVSQNPRHKITKRGQNVTFRCDPISEHNRLYWYRQTLGQGPEFLTYFQNEAQLEKSRLLSDRFSAERPKGSFSTLEIQRTEQGDSAMYLCASSFDTGNSGNTIYFGEGSWLTVV.

This chain links TRBV7-9 with TRBJ2-7, with TRBD1 matching 11 bases. CDR1 and CDR2 from the germline V gene are SEHNR and FQNEAQ (reference sequence). J gave up 6 bases and V 5 bases, and 3 bases lay outside the gene matches. The CDR3 consists of 13 residues. The CDR3 region is CASSRTGGAEQYF. The CDR3 nucleotides are TGTGCCAGCAGCCGGACAGGGGGCGCCGAGCAGTACTTC.

The rearrangement joins TRBV5-1 to TRBJ1-2; maybe TRBD1 (5 bases). Germline V CDR1 and CDR2: SGHRS, YFSETQ. Trimming removed 4 bases at V and 6 bases at J, with 10 bases between. This CDR3 contains 12 residues. CDR3 sequence reads: CASSPLGDGYTF. The CDR3 region has the DNA TGCGCCAGCAGCCCCCTAGGGGATGGCTACACCTTC.